This TCR beta chain was sequenced in a study of T cells in Graves' hyperthyroidism and ophthalmopathy. Those with hyperthyroidism were 18 to 65 years old, newly diagnosed, and ill for under 2 months. RNA transcripts yielded amplified TCR beta CDR3 regions. The HTBI primer set was used in a first-round RT-PCR of the TCR CDR3. TCRdb passed the multiplex PCR reads through MiXCR, listing each CDR3 protein once. This sample has a few hundred thousand distinct CDR3 sequences, with 14% found just once. The CDR3 length is 16 residues. V lost 0 bases to trimming and J lost 6 bases; unmatched junction nucleotides: 8. Germline V gene sequence: CDR1 SGDLS, CDR2 YYNGEE. In the case of this clonotype: Its cognate antigen is unknown.

Study-level points and caveats: The model's output predicted ophthalmopathy at a median of 6.5 months prior to onset. In the blood, most expanded thyroid clonotypes above 0.001 appeared as well.

The chain employs TRBV9 and TRBJ2-2; 7 bases line up with TRBD1. The receptor comes from a woman between 40 and 55 years old with Graves' hyperthyroidism. The sequencing sample was made of blood. CDR3 protein: CASSVDGTGDSGELFF. CDR3 DNA: TGTGCCAGCAGCGTAGATGGTACAGGGGATTCCGGGGAGCTGTTTTTT.